In this sample, the clone carrying this T cell receptor (beta chain) turned up a few times. As yet, its antigen is unknown. This entry comes from a study of T-cell reconstitution after alpha-beta-depleted transplantation in children. Findings and caveats of the study: Newly made T cells mostly supplied T-cell counts and diversity one year after transplant.

Trimming took 8 bases from V and 4 from J; bases not matched to a gene: 4. This CDR3 contains 13 residues. During its preparation, the TCRbeta library received unique molecular identifiers. A single record per CDR3 protein comes from TCRdb applying MiXCR to the PCR reads. Altogether around 420,000 distinct CDR3 sequences are present, about 17% being singletons, with the ten largest covering 29%. This receptor was obtained from a boy under two years old who had a stem cell transplant for Wiskott-Aldrich syndrome, so the T cells may come from the graft donor. The V call is TRBV12-3 or TRBV12-4, the J call TRBJ2-2; 7 bases match TRBD2. Sequencing was performed on PBMCs, mostly from graft donor cells, taken 360 days after TCRalphabeta/CD19-depleted stem cell transplant. The CDR3 bases are TGTGCCAGCCTGGGGGAGGGCACCGGGGAGCTGTTTTTT. Translating gives CASLGEGTGELFF.